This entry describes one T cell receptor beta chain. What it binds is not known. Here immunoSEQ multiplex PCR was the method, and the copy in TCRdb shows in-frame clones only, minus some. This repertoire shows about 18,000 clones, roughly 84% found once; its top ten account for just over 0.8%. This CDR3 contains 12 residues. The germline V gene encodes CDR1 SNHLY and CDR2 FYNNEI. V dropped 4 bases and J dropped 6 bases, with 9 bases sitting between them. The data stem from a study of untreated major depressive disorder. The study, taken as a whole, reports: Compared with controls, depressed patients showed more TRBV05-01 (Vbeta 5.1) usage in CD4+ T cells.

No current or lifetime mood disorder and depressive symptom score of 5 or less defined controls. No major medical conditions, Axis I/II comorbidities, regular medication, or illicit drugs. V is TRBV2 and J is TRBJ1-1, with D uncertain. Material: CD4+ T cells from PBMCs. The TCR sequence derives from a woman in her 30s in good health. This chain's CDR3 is CASSGGGAEAFF. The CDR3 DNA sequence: TGTGCCAGCAGTGGTGGTGGGGCTGAAGCTTTCTTT.